These 26 T cell receptor beta chains originate from one sample sequenced in a study of T cell therapy after organ transplantation. The antigens these receptors bind are not known. Sequencing used immunoSEQ multiplex PCR; TCRdb keeps in-frame clones, though not all of them. Of 45,000 to 60,000 clones in the sample, roughly 93% were seen once. Sequenced here: CD8+ T cells from blood, sampled before autologous CMV-specific T cell therapy. Receptors were obtained from a human patient who had received a solid organ transplant and had CMV disease.

The chain joins TRBV14 to TRBJ1-3; the D gene is possibly TRBD1 (5 bases). V lost 2 bases and J 1 base, leaving 9 bases between the germline ends. The CDR3 sequence is 15 residues long. Germline V CDR1 and CDR2: SGHDN, FVKESK. The CDR3 sequence is CASSQPGLSGNTIYF. Here the CDR3 DNA reads TGTGCCAGCAGCCAACCAGGGCTGTCTGGAAACACCATATATTTT.

V gene TRBV4-1 combines with J gene TRBJ2-5; 10 bases line up with TRBD2. Germline V gene sequence: CDR1 MGHRA, CDR2 YSYEKL. The CDR3 is 15 amino acids. Unmatched junction bases numbered 4, after V lost 4 bases and J lost 2 bases. The CDR3 here is CASSRLAGAQETQYF. DNA for the CDR3: TGCGCCAGCAGCCGCCTAGCGGGAGCGCAAGAGACCCAGTACTTC.

The chain carries TRBV12-5 and TRBJ2-7; D gene uncertain. The V gene's germline CDR1 is LGHNT and CDR2 FRNRAP. The CDR3 length is 14 residues. Trimming pared 6 bases from V and 2 bases from J, leaving 14 bases between. CDR3 DNA sequence: TGTGCTAGTGGCCGCCACCGGCTAACCTACGAGCAGTACTTC. It specifies CASGRHRLTYEQYF.

This clone appeared a single time. The chain is built from TRBV7-6 and TRBJ2-3; 7 nucleotides line up with TRBD1. CDR3 length equals 15 residues. V lost 6 bases and J lost 2; bases outside the gene matches: 8. The germline CDR1 and CDR2 sequences are SGHVS and FNYEAQ. The CDR3 sequence: CASSLTGAFTDTQYF. CDR3 bases: TGTGCCAGCAGTCTCACAGGGGCGTTCACAGATACGCAGTATTTT.

V and J are TRBV7-6 and TRBJ2-5, with D tentatively TRBD1 or TRBD2 (6 bases each). Germline V lookup: CDR1 SGHVS, CDR2 FNYEAQ. The ends were cut back, 3 bases at V and 5 bases at J, with 19 bases in the middle. The length of the CDR3 is 16 residues. The chain's CDR3 is CASSFSQQGGLETQYF. The DNA for the CDR3 is TGTGCCAGCAGCTTTAGTCAACAGGGAGGTTTGGAGACCCAGTACTTC.

This sequence joins TRBV4-1 and TRBJ1-4; TRBD1 agrees at 9 bases. In germline, CDR1 is MGHRA, CDR2 YSYEKL. There are 16 residues in the CDR3. V lost 0 bases, J lost 8 bases, and 7 bases stayed unmatched. Here the CDR3 reads CASSQDRTGVREKLFF. CDR3 coding DNA: TGCGCCAGCAGCCAAGACAGGACAGGGGTTAGGGAAAAACTGTTTTTT.

The rearrangement uses TRBV30 and TRBJ1-5, with D unresolved. The V end was cut by 5 bases, the J end by 3 bases, with 8 bases between. The CDR3 is made up of 12 amino acids. Germline CDR1 is GTSNPN and CDR2 is SVGIG (reference sequence). The CDR3 reads CAWDTNNQPQHF. The CDR3 nucleotides read TGTGCCTGGGACACTAACAATCAGCCCCAGCATTTT.

The chain couples TRBV16 to TRBJ1-6; D not certain. The V gene lost 2 bases and the J gene lost 7 bases, with 9 bases spanning the gap. The germline gives CDR1 KGHSY, CDR2 FQNENV. CDR3 length equals 14 residues. The CDR3 sequence: CASSQPDGNSPLHF. For the CDR3, the DNA is TGTGCCAGCAGCCAACCCGACGGGAATTCACCCCTCCACTTT.

The chain uses TRBV4-1 and TRBJ2-1; D perhaps matches TRBD1 (5 bases). Trimming removed 4 bases from V and 2 bases from J, with 12 bases in between. CDR1 is MGHRA and CDR2 is YSYEKL in the germline V gene. The CDR3 is 15 residues long. In DNA form, the CDR3 reads TGCGCCAGCAGCCCAGATGTCAGGGCCTACAATGAGCAGTTCTTC. Its translation is CASSPDVRAYNEQFF.

This sequence joins TRBV7-8 and TRBJ2-5, with D possibly matching TRBD2 (6 bases). This CDR3 spans 15 amino acids. Germline V gene data show CDR1 as SGHVS and CDR2 as FQNEAQ. V dropped 5 bases and J dropped 1 base, with 14 bases sitting between them. The CDR3 here is CASSPGVGSQETQYF. The CDR3 nucleotides read TGTGCCAGCAGCCCGGGGGTGGGGAGCCAAGAGACCCAGTACTTC.

This rearrangement joins TRBV5-1 to TRBJ2-7; D is uncertain. Germline values: CDR1 SGHRS, CDR2 YFSETQ. V gave up 2 bases and J gave up 5 bases, with 5 bases separating them. There are 11 residues in the CDR3. CDR3 amino acids: CASSLVNEQYF. Written as DNA, the CDR3 is TGCGCCAGCAGCTTAGTAAACGAGCAGTACTTC.

CDR3 DNA sequence: TGTGCCAGCAGCCCCCTAGGGGGCGATTGGGAGACCCAGTACTTC. This encodes CASSPLGGDWETQYF. The chain has TRBV7-6 and TRBJ2-5; 7 bases line up with TRBD1. This CDR3 region has 15 residues. The V and J ends lost 5 bases and 5 bases, in that order; junction bases with no gene match: 11. CDR1 is SGHVS and CDR2 is FNYEAQ in the germline V gene.

J is TRBJ1-4 and V is TRBV9; D is possibly TRBD1 (6 bases). The V and J ends lost 3 bases and 4 bases respectively, with 13 bases between them. The CDR3 has 15 amino acids. Looked up from germline, CDR1 is SGDLS and CDR2 is YYNGEE. CDR3: CASSDDRSNNEKLFF. The CDR3 DNA follows: TGTGCCAGCAGCGACGACAGGAGCAATAATGAAAAACTGTTTTTT.

This chain uses TRBV6-5 with TRBJ2-7; 8 positions match TRBD2. This CDR3 comprises 14 residues. The germline gives CDR1 MNHEY, CDR2 SVGAGI. J lost 7 bases, V lost 2 bases, and 7 bases had no gene match. The chain's CDR3 is CASSYGAGGWEQYF. The CDR3 region has the DNA TGTGCCAGCAGTTACGGGGCGGGAGGATGGGAGCAGTACTTC.

V gene TRBV10-2 combines with J gene TRBJ1-1; TRBD1 might be the D (6 bases). In germline, CDR1 is WSHSY, CDR2 SAAADI. This CDR3 is 16 amino acids long. V lost 4 bases and J lost 2, with 17 bases in between. CDR3 in amino acids: CASSGEEGHPNTEAFF. The CDR3, as DNA: TGCGCCAGCAGTGGGGAGGAGGGACATCCTAACACTGAAGCTTTCTTT.

V gene TRBV5-4 combines with J gene TRBJ1-2; no definite D call. The CDR3 consists of 13 residues. V lost 1 base and J 8 bases, leaving 12 bases between the germline ends. The germline V gene has CDR1 SGHNT and CDR2 YYREEE (reference sequence). CDR3 nucleotides: TGTGCCAGCAGCTTGTGGGGTGGGGAAGGCTACACCTTC. It is translated as CASSLWGGEGYTF. The whole variable domain, remainder taken from reference TRBV5-4 and TRBJ1-2, is ETGVTQSPTHLIKTRGQQVTLRCSSQSGHNTVSWYQQALGQGPQFIFQYYREEENGRGNFPPRFSGLQFPNYSSELNVNALELDDSALYLCASSLWGGEGYTFGSGTRLTVV.

The chain's CDR3 is CASSSGATYEQYF. The CDR3 DNA sequence: TGTGCCAGCAGTTCCGGTGCGACCTACGAGCAGTACTTC. This chain joins TRBV6-5 and TRBJ2-7; D ambiguous. Germline loops: CDR1 MNHEY, CDR2 SVGAGI. Trimming left V 4 bases short and J 2 bases short, with 9 bases between. CDR3 length equals 13 residues.

This clone was seen only a few times. The chain joins TRBV7-9 to TRBJ1-4; the D is unclear. The CDR3 covers 13 residues. Per germline, CDR1 SEHNR and CDR2 FQNEAQ (reference sequence). V dropped 3 bases and J dropped 8 bases, with 10 bases sitting between them. CDR3 sequence: CASSLGPREKLFF. The CDR3 coding sequence is TGTGCCAGCAGCTTGGGTCCGAGGGAAAAACTGTTTTTT.

This clone was picked up one time. The rearrangement joins TRBV7-9 to TRBJ2-1; D uncertain. The CDR3 length is 14 residues. V was cut by 11 bases and J by 0 bases, with 14 bases left in between. Per germline, CDR1 SEHNR and CDR2 FQNEAQ (reference sequence). This CDR3 is CAEQRAASYNEQFF. The CDR3 DNA reads as TGTGCCGAACAACGGGCGGCCTCCTACAATGAGCAGTTCTTC.

As regards this clone: This CDR3 is also generated by other DNA sequences in the sample. The chain is built from TRBV19 and TRBJ1-5; D not resolved. Germline V gene lookup returns CDR1 LNHDA and CDR2 SQIVND (reference sequence). This CDR3 region has 16 residues. The V gene lost 9 bases and the J gene lost 1 base, with 19 bases spanning the gap. CDR3 sequence: CARVLEFPGSNQPQHF. Written as DNA, the CDR3 is TGTGCCAGGGTCTTGGAGTTCCCGGGAAGCAATCAGCCCCAGCATTTT.

V gene TRBV4-1 combines with J gene TRBJ2-5, with a weak D call TRBD1 (6 bases). Germline CDR1 is MGHRA and CDR2 is YSYEKL. V lost 5 bases to trimming and J lost 5 bases, with 15 bases between them. The CDR3 sequence is 14 residues long. CDR3 amino acids: CASSTRTGTETQYF. CDR3 nucleotides: TGCGCCAGCAGCACAAGAACAGGGACGGAGACCCAGTACTTC.

The chain carries TRBV19 and TRBJ2-1, with 7 bases matching TRBD1. V lost 3 bases, J lost 7 bases, and 12 bases stayed unmatched. The CDR3 is 16 amino acids. Germline V CDR1 and CDR2: LNHDA, SQIVND (reference sequence). In nucleotides, the CDR3 is TGTGCCAGTAGTATGCAATCGGGACAGATGGTAAATGAGCAGTTCTTC. Its protein product is CASSMQSGQMVNEQFF.

This clone was seen just once. The rearrangement joins TRBV30 to TRBJ2-7, with D unclear. V shed 3 bases and J shed 2 bases, with 11 bases lying between them. Germline CDR1 reads GTSNPN; CDR2 reads SVGIG (reference sequence). CDR3 length: 13 amino acids. The CDR3 region is CAWSLLDTYEQYF. The CDR3, as DNA: TGTGCCTGGAGCCTCCTGGATACCTACGAGCAGTACTTC.

The J gene is TRBJ1-2, the V gene TRBV15, with a weak D call TRBD1 (5 bases). Trimming stripped 0 bases from V and 7 bases from J, with 12 bases between. This CDR3 spans 14 amino acids. The germline V gene encodes CDR1 LNHNV and CDR2 YYDKDF (reference sequence). The DNA for the CDR3 is TGTGCCACCAGCAGAGATTCGGGGGTCCGTGGCTACACCTTC. As protein: CATSRDSGVRGYTF.

This chain connects TRBV7-6 to TRBJ1-1, with D possibly TRBD1 on 5 matching bases. V lost 4 bases to trimming and J lost 1 base, with 13 bases between them. CDR3 length equals 15 residues. CDR1 is SGHVS, CDR2 FNYEAQ, per germline. The CDR3 loop reads CASSSSGSWNTEAFF. Here the CDR3 DNA reads TGTGCCAGCAGCTCCTCAGGGAGTTGGAACACTGAAGCTTTCTTT.

The chain uses TRBV30 and TRBJ1-1; D unresolved. Germline CDR1 is GTSNPN and CDR2 is SVGIG (reference sequence). Trimming took 0 bases from V and 0 from J, leaving 2 bases between them. This CDR3 region has 12 residues. The CDR3 spells CAWSVMNTEAFF. CDR3 sequence (DNA): TGTGCCTGGAGTGTAATGAACACTGAAGCTTTCTTT.